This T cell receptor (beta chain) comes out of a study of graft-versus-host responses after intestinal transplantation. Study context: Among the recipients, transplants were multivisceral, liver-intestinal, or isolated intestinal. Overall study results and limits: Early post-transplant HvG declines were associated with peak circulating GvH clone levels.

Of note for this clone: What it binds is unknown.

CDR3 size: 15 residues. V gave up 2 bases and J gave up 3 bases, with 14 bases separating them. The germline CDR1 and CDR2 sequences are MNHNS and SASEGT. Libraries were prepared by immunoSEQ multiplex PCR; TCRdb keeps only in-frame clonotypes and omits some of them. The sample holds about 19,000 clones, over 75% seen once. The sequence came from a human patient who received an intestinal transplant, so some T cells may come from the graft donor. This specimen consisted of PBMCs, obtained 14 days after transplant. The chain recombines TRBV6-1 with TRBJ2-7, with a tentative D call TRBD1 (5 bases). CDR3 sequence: CASSEFIGEGYEQYF. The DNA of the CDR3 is TGTGCCAGCAGTGAATTTATAGGGGAAGGCTACGAGCAGTACTTC.